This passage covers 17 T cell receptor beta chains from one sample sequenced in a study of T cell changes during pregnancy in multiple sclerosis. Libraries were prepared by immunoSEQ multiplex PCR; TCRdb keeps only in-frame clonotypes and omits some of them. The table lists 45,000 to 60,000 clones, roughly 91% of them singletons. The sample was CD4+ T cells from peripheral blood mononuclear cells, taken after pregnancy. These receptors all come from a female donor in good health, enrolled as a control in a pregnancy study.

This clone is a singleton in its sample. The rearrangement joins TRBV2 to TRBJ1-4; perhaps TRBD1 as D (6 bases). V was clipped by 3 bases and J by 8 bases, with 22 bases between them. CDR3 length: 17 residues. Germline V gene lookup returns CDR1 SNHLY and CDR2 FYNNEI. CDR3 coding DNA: TGTGCCAGCAGTGAGGCCTATAACAGGGCTAAGGGGGAAAAACTGTTTTTT. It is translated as CASSEAYNRAKGEKLFF.

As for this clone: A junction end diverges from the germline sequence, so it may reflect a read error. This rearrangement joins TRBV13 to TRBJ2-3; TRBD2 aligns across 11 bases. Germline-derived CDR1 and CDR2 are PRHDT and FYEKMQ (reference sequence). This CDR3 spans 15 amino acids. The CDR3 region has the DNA TGTGCCAGCAGGTTAGCGGGGGGGCCTTCAGATACGCAGTATTTT. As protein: CASRLAGGPSDTQYF.

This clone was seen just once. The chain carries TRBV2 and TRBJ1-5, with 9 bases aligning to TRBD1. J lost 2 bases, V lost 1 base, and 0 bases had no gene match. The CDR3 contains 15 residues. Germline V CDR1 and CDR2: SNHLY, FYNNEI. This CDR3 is CASSEGDRGNQPQHF. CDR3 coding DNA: TGTGCCAGCAGTGAAGGGGACAGGGGCAATCAGCCCCAGCATTTT.

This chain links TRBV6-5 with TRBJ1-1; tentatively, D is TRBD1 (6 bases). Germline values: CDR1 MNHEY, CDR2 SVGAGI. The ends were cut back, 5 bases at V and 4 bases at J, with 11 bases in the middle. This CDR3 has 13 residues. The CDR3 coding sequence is TGTGCCAGCAGTACCCAGGGGATCACTGAAGCTTTCTTT. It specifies CASSTQGITEAFF.

For the CDR3, the DNA is TGTGCCAGCAGGACAGATCCGGGACAGGGAAGTCCCGAGCAGTACTTC. Protein product: CASRTDPGQGSPEQYF. The V and J genes are TRBV7-8 and TRBJ2-7; TRBD1 matches 9 bases. This CDR3 is 16 amino acids long. The germline V gene encodes CDR1 SGHVS and CDR2 FQNEAQ. V dropped 6 bases and J dropped 6; count of bases not matched to a gene: 15.

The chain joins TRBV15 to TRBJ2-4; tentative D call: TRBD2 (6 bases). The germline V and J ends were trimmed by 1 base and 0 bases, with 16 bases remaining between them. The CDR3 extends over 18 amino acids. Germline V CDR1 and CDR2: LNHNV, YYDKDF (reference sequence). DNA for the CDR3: TGTGCCACCAGCAGAGTTTCTTTAGCGGATGAAGCCAAAAACATTCAGTACTTC. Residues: CATSRVSLADEAKNIQYF.

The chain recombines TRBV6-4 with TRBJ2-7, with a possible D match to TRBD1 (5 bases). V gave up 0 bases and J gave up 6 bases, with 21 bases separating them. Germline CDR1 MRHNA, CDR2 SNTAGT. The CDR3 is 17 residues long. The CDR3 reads CASSDSFIQGKISEQYF. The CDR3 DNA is TGTGCCAGCAGTGACTCGTTTATTCAGGGTAAGATAAGCGAGCAGTACTTC.

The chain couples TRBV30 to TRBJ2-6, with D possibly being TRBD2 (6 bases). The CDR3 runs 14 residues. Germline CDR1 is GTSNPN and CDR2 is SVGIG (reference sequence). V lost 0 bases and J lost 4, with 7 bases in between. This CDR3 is CAWSVRGGANVLTF. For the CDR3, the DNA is TGTGCCTGGAGTGTACGGGGGGGGGCCAACGTCCTGACTTTC. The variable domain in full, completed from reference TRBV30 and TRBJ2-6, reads SQTIHQWPATLVQPVGSPLSLECTVEGTSNPNLYWYRQAAGRGLQLLFYSVGIGQISSEVPQNLSASRPQDRQFILSSKKLLLSDSGFYLCAWSVRGGANVLTFGAGSRLTVL.

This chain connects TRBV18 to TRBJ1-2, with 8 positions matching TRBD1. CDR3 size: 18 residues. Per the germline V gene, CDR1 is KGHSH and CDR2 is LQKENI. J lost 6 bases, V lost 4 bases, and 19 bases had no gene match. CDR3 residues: CASSLDRQGTRPGHGYTF. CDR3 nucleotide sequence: TGTGCCAGCTCACTGGACCGACAGGGGACGAGGCCGGGACATGGCTACACCTTC. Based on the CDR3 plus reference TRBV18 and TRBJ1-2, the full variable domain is NAGVMQNPRHLVRRRGQEARLRCSPMKGHSHVYWYRQLPEEGLKFMVYLQKENIIDESGMPKERFSAEFPKEGPSILRIQQVVRGDSAAYFCASSLDRQGTRPGHGYTFGSGTRLTVV.

Here the CDR3 DNA reads TGTGCCAGCAGCTTACTAAGGACGGGACTAGCGAACACCGGGGAGCTGTTTTTT. It specifies CASSLLRTGLANTGELFF. J is TRBJ2-2 and V is TRBV7-8; 8 positions match TRBD2. Germline V CDR1 and CDR2: SGHVS, FQNEAQ. The ends lost 2 bases at V and 0 bases at J; junction bases unmatched: 8. The CDR3 is made up of 18 amino acids.

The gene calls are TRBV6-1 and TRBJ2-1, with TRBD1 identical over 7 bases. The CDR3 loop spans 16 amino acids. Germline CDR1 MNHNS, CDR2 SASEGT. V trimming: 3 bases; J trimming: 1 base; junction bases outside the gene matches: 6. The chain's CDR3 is CASSDDRAPSYNEQFF. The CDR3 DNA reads TGTGCCAGCAGTGACGACAGGGCCCCATCCTACAATGAGCAGTTCTTC.

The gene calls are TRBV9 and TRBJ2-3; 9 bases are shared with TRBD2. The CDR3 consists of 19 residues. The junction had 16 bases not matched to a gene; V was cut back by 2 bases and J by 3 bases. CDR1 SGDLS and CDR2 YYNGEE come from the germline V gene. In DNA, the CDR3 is TGTGCCAGCAGCGTTTGGGCCGCGGGAGGGCCCTCAGGAACAGATACGCAGTATTTT. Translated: CASSVWAAGGPSGTDTQYF.

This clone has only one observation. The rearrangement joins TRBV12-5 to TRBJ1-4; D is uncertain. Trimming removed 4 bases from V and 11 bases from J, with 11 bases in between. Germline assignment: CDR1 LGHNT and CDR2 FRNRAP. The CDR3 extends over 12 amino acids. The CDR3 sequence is CASGSEVGKLFF. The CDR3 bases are TGTGCTAGTGGTTCCGAGGTTGGGAAACTGTTTTTT.

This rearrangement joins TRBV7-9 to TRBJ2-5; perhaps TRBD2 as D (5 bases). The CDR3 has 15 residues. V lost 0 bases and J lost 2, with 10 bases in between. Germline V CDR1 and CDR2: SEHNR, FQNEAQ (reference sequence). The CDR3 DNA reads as TGTGCCAGCAGCTTAGCGGCGGGCCAACAAGAGACCCAGTACTTC. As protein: CASSLAAGQQETQYF. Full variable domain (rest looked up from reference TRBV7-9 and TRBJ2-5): DTGVSQNPRHKITKRGQNVTFRCDPISEHNRLYWYRQTLGQGPEFLTYFQNEAQLEKSRLLSDRFSAERPKGSFSTLEIQRTEQGDSAMYLCASSLAAGQQETQYFGPGTRLLVL.

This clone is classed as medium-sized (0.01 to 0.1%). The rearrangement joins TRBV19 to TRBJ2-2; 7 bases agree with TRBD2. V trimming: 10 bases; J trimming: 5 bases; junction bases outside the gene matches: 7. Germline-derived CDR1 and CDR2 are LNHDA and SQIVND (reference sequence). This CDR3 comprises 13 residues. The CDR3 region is CATATSNTGELFF. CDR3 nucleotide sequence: TGTGCCACTGCGACTAGCAATACCGGGGAGCTGTTTTTT.

Written as DNA, the CDR3 is TGTGCCAGCAGCAGAGCAGGGGAGAATGAGCAGTTCTTC. Translation gives CASSRAGENEQFF. V and J are TRBV6-5 and TRBJ2-1; maybe TRBD1 (6 bases). The germline V gene has CDR1 MNHEY and CDR2 SVGAGI. CDR3 size: 13 residues. Trimming took off 6 bases at V and 7 bases at J, with 13 bases between the two ends.

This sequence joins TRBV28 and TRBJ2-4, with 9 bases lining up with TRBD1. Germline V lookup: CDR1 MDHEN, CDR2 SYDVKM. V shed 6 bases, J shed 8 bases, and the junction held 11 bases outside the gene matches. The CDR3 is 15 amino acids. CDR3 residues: CASRGGQGWGDIQYF. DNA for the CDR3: TGTGCCAGCAGGGGGGGACAGGGATGGGGAGACATTCAGTACTTC. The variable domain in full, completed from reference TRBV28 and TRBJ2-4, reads DVKVTQSSRYLVKRTGEKVFLECVQDMDHENMFWYRQDPGLGLRLIYFSYDVKMKEKGDIPEGYSVSREKKERFSLILESASTNQTSMYLCASRGGQGWGDIQYFGAGTRLSVL.